This T cell receptor (beta chain) was captured by sequencing in a study of T cell responses to AZD1222 COVID-19 vaccine. Findings and limits, study-wide: Females outnumbered males among donors, who were mostly white British; clonal diversity was possibly underestimated.

On this clone: The target antigen is unknown.

The table came from immunoSEQ multiplex PCR; TCRdb's copy has only in-frame clones and leaves some out. Among roughly 67,000 clones listed, 70% to 90% were seen once. Trimming shortened V by 2 bases and J by 6 bases, and 14 bases separated the two germline ends. This CDR3 contains 15 residues. Germline V gene data show CDR1 as MGHRA and CDR2 as YSYEKL. This chain connects TRBV4-1 to TRBJ2-4; no clear D. The sequence was collected from an adult who received the AZD1222 COVID-19 vaccine. This material consisted of peripheral blood, taken 28 days after the second AZD1222 dose. CDR3 coding DNA: TGCGCCAGCAGCCAAACTTTAATGGGCCCAAACATTCAGTACTTC. This encodes CASSQTLMGPNIQYF.